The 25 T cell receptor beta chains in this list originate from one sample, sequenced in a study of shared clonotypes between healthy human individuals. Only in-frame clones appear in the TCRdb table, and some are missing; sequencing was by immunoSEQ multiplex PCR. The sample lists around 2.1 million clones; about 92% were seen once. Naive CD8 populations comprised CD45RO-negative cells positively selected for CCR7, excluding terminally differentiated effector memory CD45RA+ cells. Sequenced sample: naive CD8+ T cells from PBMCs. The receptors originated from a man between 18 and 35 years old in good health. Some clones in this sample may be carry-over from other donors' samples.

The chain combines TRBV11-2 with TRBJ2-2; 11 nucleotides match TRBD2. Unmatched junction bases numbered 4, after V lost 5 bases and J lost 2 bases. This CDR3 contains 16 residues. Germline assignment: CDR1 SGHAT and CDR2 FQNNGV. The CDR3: CASSARLAGNTGELFF. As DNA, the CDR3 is TGTGCCAGCAGCGCCCGACTAGCGGGAAACACCGGGGAGCTGTTTTTT.

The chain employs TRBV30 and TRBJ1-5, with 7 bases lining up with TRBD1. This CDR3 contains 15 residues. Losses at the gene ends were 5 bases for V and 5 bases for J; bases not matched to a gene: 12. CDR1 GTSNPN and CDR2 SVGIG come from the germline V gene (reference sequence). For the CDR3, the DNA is TGTGCCTGGGGCCCCTCGGGACAGCTTCATCAGCCCCAGCATTTT. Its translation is CAWGPSGQLHQPQHF.

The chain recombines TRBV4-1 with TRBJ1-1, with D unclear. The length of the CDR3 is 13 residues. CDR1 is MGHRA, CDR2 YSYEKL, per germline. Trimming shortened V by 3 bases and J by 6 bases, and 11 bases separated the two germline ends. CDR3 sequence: CASSQRHGAEAFF. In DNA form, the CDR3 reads TGCGCCAGCAGCCAGCGACATGGGGCTGAAGCTTTCTTT.

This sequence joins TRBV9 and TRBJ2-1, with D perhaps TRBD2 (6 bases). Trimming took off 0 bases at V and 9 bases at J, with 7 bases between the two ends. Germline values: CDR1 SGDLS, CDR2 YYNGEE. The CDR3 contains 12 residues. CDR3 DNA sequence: TGTGCCAGCAGCGTAGGCGGGGCTGAGCAGTTCTTC. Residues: CASSVGGAEQFF. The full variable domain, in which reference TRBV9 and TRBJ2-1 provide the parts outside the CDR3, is DSGVTQTPKHLITATGQRVTLRCSPRSGDLSVYWYQQSLDQGLQFLIQYYNGEERAKGNILERFSAQQFPDLHSELNLSSLELGDSALYFCASSVGGAEQFFGPGTRLTVL.

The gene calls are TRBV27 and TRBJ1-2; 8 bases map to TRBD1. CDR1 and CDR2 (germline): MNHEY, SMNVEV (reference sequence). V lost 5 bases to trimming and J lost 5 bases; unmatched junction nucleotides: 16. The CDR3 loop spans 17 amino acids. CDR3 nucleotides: TGTGCCAGCAGTCTCTACCGGACAGGGACGGGGGCGTATGGCTACACCTTC. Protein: CASSLYRTGTGAYGYTF.

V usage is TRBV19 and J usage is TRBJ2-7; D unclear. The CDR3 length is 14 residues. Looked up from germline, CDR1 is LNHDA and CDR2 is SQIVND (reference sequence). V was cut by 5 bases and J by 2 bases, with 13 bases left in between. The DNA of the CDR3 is TGTGCCAGTAGTGTACGCGGTGGGACCTACGAGCAGTACTTC. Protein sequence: CASSVRGGTYEQYF.

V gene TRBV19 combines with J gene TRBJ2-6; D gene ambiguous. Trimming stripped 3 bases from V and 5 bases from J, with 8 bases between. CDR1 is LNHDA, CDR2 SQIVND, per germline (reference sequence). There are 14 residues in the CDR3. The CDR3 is CASSMAVWANVLTF. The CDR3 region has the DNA TGTGCCAGTAGTATGGCCGTTTGGGCCAACGTCCTGACTTTC.

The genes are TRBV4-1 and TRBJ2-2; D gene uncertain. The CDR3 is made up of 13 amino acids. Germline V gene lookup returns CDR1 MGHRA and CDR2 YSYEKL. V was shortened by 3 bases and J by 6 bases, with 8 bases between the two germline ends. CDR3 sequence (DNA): TGCGCCAGCAGCCACTTAAAACCCGGGGAGCTGTTTTTT. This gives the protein CASSHLKPGELFF.

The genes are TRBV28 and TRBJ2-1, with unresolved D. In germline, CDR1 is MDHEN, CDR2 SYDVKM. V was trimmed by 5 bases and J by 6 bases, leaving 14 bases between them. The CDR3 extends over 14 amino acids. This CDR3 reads CASSRTMALNEQFF. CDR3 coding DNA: TGTGCCAGCAGTCGTACTATGGCACTCAATGAGCAGTTCTTC.

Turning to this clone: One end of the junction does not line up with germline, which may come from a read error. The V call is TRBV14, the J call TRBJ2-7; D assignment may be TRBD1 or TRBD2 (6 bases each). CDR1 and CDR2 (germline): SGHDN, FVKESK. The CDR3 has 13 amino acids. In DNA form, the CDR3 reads TGTGCCAGCAGCCAAGATCGGTCGGGGGCGAAGGTCTTC. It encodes CASSQDRSGAKVF.

The CDR3: CASSPSWATSGFRSYEQYF. CDR3 bases: TGTGCCAGTAGCCCCTCGTGGGCCACTAGCGGATTTCGGTCCTACGAGCAGTACTTC. V gene TRBV19 combines with J gene TRBJ2-7; TRBD2 agrees at 8 bases. J gave up 1 base and V 6 bases, and 20 bases lay outside the gene matches. Per germline, CDR1 LNHDA and CDR2 SQIVND (reference sequence). The CDR3 totals 19 residues.

DNA for the CDR3: TGCAGCGTTCTTCTAGGGACAGGGATCCCTGGCTACACCTTC. Translated, it gives CSVLLGTGIPGYTF. V and J are TRBV29-1 and TRBJ1-2; 9 bases are a match to TRBD1. The J segment lost 7 bases and the V segment lost 5 bases, leaving 11 bases of the junction unmatched. The CDR3 runs to 14 residues. Looked up from germline, CDR1 is SQVTM and CDR2 is ANQGSEA.

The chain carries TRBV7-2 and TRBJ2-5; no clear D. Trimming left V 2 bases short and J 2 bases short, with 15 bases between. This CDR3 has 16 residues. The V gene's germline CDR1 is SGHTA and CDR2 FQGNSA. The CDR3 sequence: CASSLSGSSRQETQYF. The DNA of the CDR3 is TGTGCCAGCAGCTTAAGTGGCAGTTCTCGACAAGAGACCCAGTACTTC.

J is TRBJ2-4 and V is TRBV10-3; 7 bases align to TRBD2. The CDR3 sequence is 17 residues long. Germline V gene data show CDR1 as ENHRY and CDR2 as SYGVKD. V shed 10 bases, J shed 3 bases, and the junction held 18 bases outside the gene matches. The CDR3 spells CATPLGSYLADKNIQYF. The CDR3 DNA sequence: TGTGCCACCCCTCTCGGAAGTTACCTAGCGGACAAAAACATTCAGTACTTC.

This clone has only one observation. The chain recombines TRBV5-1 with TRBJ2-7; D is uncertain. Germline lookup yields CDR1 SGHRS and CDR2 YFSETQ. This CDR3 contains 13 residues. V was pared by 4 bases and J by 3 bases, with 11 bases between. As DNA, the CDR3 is TGCGCCAGCAGCAATAGTTACAGCTACGAGCAGTACTTC. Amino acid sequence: CASSNSYSYEQYF.

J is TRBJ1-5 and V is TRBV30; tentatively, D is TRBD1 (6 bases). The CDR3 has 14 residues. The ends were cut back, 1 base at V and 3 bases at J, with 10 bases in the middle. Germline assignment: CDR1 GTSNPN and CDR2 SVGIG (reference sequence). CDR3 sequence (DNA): TGTGCCTGGAGTGGGGGGGCCGACAATCAGCCCCAGCATTTT. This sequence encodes CAWSGGADNQPQHF.

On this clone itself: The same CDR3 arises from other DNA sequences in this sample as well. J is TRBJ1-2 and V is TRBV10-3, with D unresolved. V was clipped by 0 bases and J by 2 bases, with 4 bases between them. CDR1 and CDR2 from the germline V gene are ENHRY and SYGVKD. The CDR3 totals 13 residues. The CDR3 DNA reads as TGTGCCATCAGTGAGTCCGGAAACTATGGCTACACCTTC. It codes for CAISESGNYGYTF.

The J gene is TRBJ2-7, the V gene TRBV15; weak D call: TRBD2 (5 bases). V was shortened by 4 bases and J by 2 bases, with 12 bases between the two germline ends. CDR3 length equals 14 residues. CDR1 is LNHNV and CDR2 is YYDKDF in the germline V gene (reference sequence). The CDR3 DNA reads TGTGCCACCAGCACGGGTGGAGGAGCCTACGAGCAGTACTTC. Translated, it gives CATSTGGGAYEQYF.

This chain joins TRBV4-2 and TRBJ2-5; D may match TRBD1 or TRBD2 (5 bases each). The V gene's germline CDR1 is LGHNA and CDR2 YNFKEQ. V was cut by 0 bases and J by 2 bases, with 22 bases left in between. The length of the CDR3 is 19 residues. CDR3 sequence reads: CASSQEGWGGPEGQETQYF. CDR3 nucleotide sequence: TGTGCCAGCAGCCAAGAAGGGTGGGGTGGCCCAGAGGGGCAAGAGACCCAGTACTTC.

CDR3 DNA sequence: TGTGCCAGCAGCCAAGTGTCACCTTCGGCTCTTGATACGCAGTATTTT. It is translated as CASSQVSPSALDTQYF. V gene TRBV4-2 combines with J gene TRBJ2-3; D remains ambiguous. The CDR3 is made up of 16 amino acids. V dropped 1 base and J dropped 6 bases, with 17 bases sitting between them. Germline lookup yields CDR1 LGHNA and CDR2 YNFKEQ.

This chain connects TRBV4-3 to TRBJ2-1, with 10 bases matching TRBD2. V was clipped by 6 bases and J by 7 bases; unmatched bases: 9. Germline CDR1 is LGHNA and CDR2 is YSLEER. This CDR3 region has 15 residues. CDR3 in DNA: TGCGCCAGCAGTCGGCTAGCGGGAGTCCTGAATGAGCAGTTCTTC. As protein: CASSRLAGVLNEQFF.

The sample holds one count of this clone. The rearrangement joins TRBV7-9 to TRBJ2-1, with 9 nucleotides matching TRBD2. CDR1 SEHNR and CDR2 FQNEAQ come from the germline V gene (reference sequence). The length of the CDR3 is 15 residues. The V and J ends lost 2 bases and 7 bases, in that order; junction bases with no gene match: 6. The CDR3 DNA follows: TGTGCCAGCAGCTTAACAGCGGGGGGTTTGAATGAGCAGTTCTTC. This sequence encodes CASSLTAGGLNEQFF.

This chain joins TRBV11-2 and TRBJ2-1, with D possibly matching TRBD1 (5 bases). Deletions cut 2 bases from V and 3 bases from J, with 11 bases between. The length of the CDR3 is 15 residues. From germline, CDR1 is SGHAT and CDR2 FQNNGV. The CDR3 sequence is CASSLRSRGYNEQFF. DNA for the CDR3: TGTGCCAGCAGCTTACGTAGTAGGGGCTACAATGAGCAGTTCTTC. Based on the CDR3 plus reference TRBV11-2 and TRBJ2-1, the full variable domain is EAGVAQSPRYKIIEKRQSVAFWCNPISGHATLYWYQQILGQGPKLLIQFQNNGVVDDSQLPKDRFSAERLKGVDSTLKIQPAKLEDSAVYLCASSLRSRGYNEQFFGPGTRLTVL.

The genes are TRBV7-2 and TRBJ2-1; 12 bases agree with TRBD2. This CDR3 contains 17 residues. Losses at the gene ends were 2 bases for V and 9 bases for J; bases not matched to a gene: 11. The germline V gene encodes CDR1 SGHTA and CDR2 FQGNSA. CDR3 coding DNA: TGTGCCAGCAGCTTAATTCGTCTAGCGGGAGGGGGCGGTGAGCAGTTCTTC. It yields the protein CASSLIRLAGGGGEQFF.

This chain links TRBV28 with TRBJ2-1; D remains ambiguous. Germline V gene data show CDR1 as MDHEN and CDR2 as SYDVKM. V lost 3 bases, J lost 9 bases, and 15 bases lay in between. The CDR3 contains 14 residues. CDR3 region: CASSFISGRFEQFF. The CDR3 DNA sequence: TGTGCCAGCAGTTTCATCTCAGGAAGGTTTGAGCAGTTCTTC.